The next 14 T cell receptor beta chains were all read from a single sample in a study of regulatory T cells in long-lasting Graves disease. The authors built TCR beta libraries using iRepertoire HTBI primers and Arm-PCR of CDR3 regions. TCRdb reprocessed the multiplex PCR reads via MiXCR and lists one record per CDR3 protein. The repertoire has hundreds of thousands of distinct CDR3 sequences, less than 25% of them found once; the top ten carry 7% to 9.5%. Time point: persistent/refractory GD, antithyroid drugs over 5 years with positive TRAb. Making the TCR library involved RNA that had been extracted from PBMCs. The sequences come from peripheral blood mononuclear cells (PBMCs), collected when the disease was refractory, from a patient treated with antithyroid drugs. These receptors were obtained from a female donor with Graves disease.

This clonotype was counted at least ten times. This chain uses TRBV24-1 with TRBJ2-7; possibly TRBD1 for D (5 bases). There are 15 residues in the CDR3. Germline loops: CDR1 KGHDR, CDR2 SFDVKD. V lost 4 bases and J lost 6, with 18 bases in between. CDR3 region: CATSEPRASVCEQYF. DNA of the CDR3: TGTGCCACCAGTGAACCCAGGGCTTCGGTTTGCGAGCAGTACTTC.

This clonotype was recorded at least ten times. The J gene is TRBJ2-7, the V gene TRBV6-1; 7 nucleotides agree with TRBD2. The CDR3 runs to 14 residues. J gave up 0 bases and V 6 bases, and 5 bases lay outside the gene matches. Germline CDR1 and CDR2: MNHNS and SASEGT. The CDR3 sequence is CASSMGGSSYEQYF. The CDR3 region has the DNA TGTGCCAGCAGCATGGGCGGGAGCTCCTACGAGCAGTACTTC.

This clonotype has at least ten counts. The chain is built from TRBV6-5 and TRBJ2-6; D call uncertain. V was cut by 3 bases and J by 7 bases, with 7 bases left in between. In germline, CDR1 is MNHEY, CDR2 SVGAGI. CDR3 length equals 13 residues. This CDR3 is CASSYVGANVLTF. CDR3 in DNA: TGTGCCAGCAGTTATGTGGGTGCCAACGTCCTGACTTTC.

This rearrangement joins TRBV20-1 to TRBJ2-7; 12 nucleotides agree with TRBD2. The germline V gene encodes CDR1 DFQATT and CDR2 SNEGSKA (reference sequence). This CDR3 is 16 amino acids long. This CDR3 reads CSPLTSGRSTSYEQYF. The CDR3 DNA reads TGCAGCCCCTTGACTAGCGGGAGAAGTACCTCCTACGAGCAGTACTTC.

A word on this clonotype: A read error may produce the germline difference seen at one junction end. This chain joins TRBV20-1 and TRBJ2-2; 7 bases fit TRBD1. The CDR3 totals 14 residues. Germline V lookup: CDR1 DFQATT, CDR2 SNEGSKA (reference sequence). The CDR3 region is CSARGTANTGELFF. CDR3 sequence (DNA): TGCAGTGCGAGAGGGACAGCGAACACCGGGGAGCTGTTTTTT.

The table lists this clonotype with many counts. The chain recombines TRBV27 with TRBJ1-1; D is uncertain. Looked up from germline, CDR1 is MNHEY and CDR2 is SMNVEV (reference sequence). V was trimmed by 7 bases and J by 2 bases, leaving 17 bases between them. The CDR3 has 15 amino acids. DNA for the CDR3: TGTGCCAGCACACCCACTCCAGGTCGAAACACTGAAGCTTTCTTT. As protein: CASTPTPGRNTEAFF.

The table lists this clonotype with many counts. DNA for the CDR3: TGTGCCAGCAGCTTAAACCCCGGACTAGCGGGAGGAGACGAGCAGTACTTC. It is translated as CASSLNPGLAGGDEQYF. V gene TRBV7-3 combines with J gene TRBJ2-7; 14 bases agree with TRBD2. Per the germline V gene, CDR1 is SGHTA and CDR2 is FQGTGA. V was pared by 1 base and J by 5 bases, with 7 bases of the junction left unmatched. The CDR3 is made up of 17 amino acids.

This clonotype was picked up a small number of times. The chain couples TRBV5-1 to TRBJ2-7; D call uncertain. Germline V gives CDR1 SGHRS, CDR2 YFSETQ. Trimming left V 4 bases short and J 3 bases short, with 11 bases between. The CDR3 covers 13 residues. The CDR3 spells CASSVNRNYEQYF. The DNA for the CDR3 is TGCGCCAGCAGCGTGAACAGAAACTACGAGCAGTACTTC. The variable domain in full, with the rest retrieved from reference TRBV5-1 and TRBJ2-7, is KAGVTQTPRYLIKTRGQQVTLSCSPISGHRSVSWYQQTPGQGLQFLFEYFSETQRNKGNFPGRFSGRQFSNSRSEMNVSTLELGDSALYLCASSVNRNYEQYFGPGTRLTVT.

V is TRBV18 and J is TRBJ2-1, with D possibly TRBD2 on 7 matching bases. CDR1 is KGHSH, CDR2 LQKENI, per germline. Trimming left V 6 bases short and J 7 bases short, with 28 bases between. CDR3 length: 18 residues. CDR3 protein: CASSRQARLSGEHNEQFF. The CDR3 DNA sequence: TGTGCCAGCTCTCGACAGGCCAGACTGAGCGGGGAACATAATGAGCAGTTCTTC.

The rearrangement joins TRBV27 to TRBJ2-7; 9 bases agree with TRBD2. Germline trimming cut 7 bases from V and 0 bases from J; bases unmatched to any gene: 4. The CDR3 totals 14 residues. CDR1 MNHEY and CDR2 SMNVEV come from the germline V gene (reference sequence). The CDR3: CASKRSGSSYEQYF. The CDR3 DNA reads TGTGCCAGCAAGCGTAGCGGGAGCTCCTACGAGCAGTACTTC.

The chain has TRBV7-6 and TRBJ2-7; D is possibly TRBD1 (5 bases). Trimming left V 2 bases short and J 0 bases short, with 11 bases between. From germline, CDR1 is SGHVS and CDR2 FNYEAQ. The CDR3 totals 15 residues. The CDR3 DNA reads TGTGCCAGCAGCTTAAGCAGGGTCAGCTCCTACGAGCAGTACTTC. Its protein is CASSLSRVSSYEQYF.

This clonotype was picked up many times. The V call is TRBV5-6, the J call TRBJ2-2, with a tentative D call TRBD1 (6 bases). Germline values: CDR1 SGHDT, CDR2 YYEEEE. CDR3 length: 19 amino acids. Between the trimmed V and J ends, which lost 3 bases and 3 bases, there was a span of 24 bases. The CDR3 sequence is CASSSYVTQGSSYTGELFF. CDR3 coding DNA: TGTGCCAGCAGCTCCTACGTGACGCAGGGGAGTAGTTACACCGGGGAGCTGTTTTTT. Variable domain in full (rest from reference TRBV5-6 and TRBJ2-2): DAGVTQSPTHLIKTRGQQVTLRCSPKSGHDTVSWYQQALGQGPQFIFQYYEEEERQRGNFPDRFSGHQFPNYSSELNVNALLLGDSALYLCASSSYVTQGSSYTGELFFGEGSRLTVL.

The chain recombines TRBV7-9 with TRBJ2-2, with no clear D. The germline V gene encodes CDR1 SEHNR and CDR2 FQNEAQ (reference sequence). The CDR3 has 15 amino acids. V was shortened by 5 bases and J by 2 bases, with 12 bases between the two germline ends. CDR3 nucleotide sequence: TGTGCCAGCAGCCGCGTAGTGGGAAACACCGGGGAGCTGTTTTTT. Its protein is CASSRVVGNTGELFF.

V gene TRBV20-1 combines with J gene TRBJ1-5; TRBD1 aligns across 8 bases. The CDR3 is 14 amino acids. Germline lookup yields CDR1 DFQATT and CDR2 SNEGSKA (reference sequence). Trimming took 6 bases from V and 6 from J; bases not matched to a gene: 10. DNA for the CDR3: TGCAGTGCCAATCCCAGGGGGCCGCTTCAGCCCCAGCATTTT. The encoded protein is CSANPRGPLQPQHF.